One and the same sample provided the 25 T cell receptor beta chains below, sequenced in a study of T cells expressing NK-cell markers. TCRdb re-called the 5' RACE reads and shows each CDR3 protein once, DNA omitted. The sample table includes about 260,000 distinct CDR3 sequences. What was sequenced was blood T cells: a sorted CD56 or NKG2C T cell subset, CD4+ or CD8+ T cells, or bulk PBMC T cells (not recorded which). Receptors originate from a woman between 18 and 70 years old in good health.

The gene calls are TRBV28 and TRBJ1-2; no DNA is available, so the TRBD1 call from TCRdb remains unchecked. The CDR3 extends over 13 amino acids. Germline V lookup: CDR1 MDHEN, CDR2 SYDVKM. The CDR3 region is CASSSDRVGGYTF.

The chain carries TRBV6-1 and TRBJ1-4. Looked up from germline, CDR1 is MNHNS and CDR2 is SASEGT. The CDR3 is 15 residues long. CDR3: CASARAGATNEKLFF.

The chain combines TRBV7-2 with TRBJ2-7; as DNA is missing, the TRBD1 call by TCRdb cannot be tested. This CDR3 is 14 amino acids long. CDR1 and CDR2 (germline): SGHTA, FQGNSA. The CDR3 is CASSSWTDTYEQYF.

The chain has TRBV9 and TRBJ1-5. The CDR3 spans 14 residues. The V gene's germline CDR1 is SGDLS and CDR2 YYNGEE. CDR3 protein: CASSVGQYNQPQHF.

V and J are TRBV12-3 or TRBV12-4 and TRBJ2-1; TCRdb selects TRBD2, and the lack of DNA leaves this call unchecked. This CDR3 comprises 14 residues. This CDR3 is CASTSGNSYNEQFF.

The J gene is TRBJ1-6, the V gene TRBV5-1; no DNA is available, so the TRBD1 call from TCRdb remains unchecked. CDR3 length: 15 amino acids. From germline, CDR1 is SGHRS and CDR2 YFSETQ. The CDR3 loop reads CASSFEDRGHSPLHF.

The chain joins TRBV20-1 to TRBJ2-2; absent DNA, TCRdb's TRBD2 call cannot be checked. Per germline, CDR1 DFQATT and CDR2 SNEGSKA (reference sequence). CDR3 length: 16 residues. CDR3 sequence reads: CSVGLAQKANTGELFF.

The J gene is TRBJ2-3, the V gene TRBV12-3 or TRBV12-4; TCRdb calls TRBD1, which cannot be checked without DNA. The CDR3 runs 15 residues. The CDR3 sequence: CASSFAGANTDTQYF.

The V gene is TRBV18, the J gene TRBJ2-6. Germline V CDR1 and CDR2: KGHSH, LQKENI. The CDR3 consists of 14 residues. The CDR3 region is CASSPGSGANVLTF.

The CDR3 loop is CASRSTGTSTEQFF. V usage is TRBV12-3 or TRBV12-4 and J usage is TRBJ2-1; there is no DNA to check the TCRdb D call of TRBD1. The CDR3 is made up of 14 amino acids.

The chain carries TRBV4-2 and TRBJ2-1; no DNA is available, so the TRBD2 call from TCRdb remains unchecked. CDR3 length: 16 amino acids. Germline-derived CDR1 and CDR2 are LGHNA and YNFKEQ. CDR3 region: CASSQGGLAGLNEQFF.

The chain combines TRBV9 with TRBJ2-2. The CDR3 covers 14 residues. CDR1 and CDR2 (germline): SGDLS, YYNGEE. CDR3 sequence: CASSVIANTGELFF.

This chain's CDR3 is CAWKNGGNQPQHF. The chain recombines TRBV30 with TRBJ1-5. Looked up from germline, CDR1 is GTSNPN and CDR2 is SVGIG (reference sequence). CDR3 length: 13 residues.

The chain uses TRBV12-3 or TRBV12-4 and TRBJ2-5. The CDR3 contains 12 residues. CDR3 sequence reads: CASSTNQETQYF.

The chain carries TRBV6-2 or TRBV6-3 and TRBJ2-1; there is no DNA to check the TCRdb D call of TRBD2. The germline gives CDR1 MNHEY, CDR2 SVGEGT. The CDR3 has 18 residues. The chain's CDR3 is CASSYSLLEREANNEQFF.

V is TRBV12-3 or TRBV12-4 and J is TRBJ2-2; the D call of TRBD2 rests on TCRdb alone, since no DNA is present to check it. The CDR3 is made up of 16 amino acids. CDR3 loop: CASSLGTSRRGGELFF.

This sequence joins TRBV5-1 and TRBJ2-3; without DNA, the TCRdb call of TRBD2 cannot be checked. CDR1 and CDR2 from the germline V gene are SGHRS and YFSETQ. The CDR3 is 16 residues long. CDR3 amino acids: CASSLPASGSTDTQYF.

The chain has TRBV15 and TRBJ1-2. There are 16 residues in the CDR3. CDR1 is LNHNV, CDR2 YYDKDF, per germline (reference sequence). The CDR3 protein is CATSSRGVRGNYGYTF. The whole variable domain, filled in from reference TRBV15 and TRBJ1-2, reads DAMVIQNPRYQVTQFGKPVTLSCSQTLNHNVMYWYQQKSSQAPKLLFHYYDKDFNNEADTPDNFQSRRPNTSFCFLDIRSPGLGDTAMYLCATSSRGVRGNYGYTFGSGTRLTVV.

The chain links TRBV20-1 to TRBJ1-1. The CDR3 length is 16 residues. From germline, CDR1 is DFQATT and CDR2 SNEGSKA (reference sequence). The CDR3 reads CSARLTTVVMNTEAFF.

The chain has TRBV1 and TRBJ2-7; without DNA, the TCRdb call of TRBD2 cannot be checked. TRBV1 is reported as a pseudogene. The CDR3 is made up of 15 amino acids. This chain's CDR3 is CTSSSGPTTNYEQYF.

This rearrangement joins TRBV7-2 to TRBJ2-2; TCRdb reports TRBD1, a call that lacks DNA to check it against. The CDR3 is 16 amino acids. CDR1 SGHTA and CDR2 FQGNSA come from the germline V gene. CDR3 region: CASSLDRLGNSGELFF. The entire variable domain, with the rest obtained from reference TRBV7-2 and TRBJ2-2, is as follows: GAGVSQSPSNKVTEKGKDVELRCDPISGHTALYWYRQSLGQGLEFLIYFQGNSAPDKSGLPSDRFSAERTGGSVSTLTIQRTQQEDSAVYLCASSLDRLGNSGELFFGEGSRLTVL.

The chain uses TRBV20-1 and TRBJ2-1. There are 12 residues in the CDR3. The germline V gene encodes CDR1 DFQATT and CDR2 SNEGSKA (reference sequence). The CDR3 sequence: CSARDSTPEQFF.

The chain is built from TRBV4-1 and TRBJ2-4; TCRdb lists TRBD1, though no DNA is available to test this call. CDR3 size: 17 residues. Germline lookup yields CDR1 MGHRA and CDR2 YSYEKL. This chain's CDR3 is CASSQAVTVTTKNIQYF.

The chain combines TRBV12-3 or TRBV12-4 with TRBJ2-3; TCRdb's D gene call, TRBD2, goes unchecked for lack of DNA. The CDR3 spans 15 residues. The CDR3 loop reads CASSPGGLTPDTQYF.

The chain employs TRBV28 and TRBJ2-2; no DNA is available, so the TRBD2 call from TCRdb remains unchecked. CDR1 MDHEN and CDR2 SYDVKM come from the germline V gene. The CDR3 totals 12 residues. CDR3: CASSFGGGELFF.